Given below is one T cell receptor (beta chain) in context. Its antigen is still unknown. No much larger clone exists at a distance of one base, and base qualities are not known. The data belong to a study of blood T cell repertoires in COVID-19 (TCRdb year 2020). Broadly, across the study: Samples from collaborators originated in the United States, Italy and Spain and spanned both the acute and convalescent phases of COVID-19. The material from the prospective study consisted of cDNA or gDNA derived from T cells, B-cell-depleted T cells, or PBMCs. The dataset comprised deeply sampled blood TCRbeta repertoires from subjects exposed to, actively infected with, or recovered from COVID-19. The repertoires were released in a freely available public database intended as a resource for research on the immune response to SARS-CoV-2. Samples were obtained from the ongoing ImmuneRACE study (first 160 participants) and from over 1,000 subjects provided by 6 global collaborators. Sample metadata almost always included a de-identified subject ID, COVID-19 status, age in years and sex. Where available, HLA class I and class II types were taken from metadata supplied by the sample provider and were not determined by assay-based typing.

In the prospective study, participants were roughly 18 to 89 years old, resided in fewer than 25 geographic areas of the United States, and were enrolled through a virtual design. To assign participants to cohorts, the prospective study relied on clinical history that participants themselves reported in a screening survey and a study questionnaire. Exposed participants had been in contact with someone with a PCR-confirmed or clinician-diagnosed COVID-19 case within 2 weeks of study entry. Mobile phlebotomists in the prospective study collected whole blood, serum and a nasopharyngeal or oropharyngeal swab from every participant. Over an approximately 2-month period, participants in the prospective study had the option of providing additional blood draws and questionnaires. Before DNA extraction, prospective study blood samples were shipped either frozen or at room temperature. The CDR3 runs 14 residues from the cysteine to the phenylalanine. The CDR3 DNA has 42 bases and is translated from base 1. The germline V gene gives CDR1 as SGHTS and CDR2 as YDEGEE. Relative to germline, V is 0 bases shorter and J is 7 bases shorter, with 8 bases between their ends.

Here is what the overall study found, with its caveats: Clinical and demographic metadata were provided uncurated, with the amount varying by source and participant.

TCRbeta CDR3 regions were amplified from genomic DNA using the immunoSEQ Assay, a bias-controlled multiplex PCR. Per the source publication's procedure: The number of nucleated cells in each sample was estimated by amplification of reference gene primers within the assay. Sequence reads were collapsed and filtered to measure the absolute abundance of every unique TCRbeta CDR3 rearrangement. For each sample, productive Simpson clonality was calculated by taking the square root of Simpson's diversity index across productive rearrangements. Drawn from immuneACCESS, this table holds only the in-frame rearrangements with V and J called that TCRdb kept. Clones are partly lost; checked studies trace under half to an unresolved V gene and leave the rest unexplained. The V and J calls and clone size are taken from that table; D and trimming were inferred from the DNA. This sample gives about 140,000 clones in total; approximately 80% of them show up just once. Approximately 5.3% of the sample is held by the ten biggest clonotypes.

Sequencing used PBMCs or T cells enriched from blood (not recorded which). The TCR comes from a man in his sixties or seventies who had been exposed to COVID-19. The chain is made from TRBV5-8 and TRBJ1-6; the D segment cannot be called with confidence. The encoded CDR3 is CASSLVSTNSPLHF. The DNA sequence is as follows: TGTGCCAGCAGCTTGGTGTCTACCAATTCACCCCTCCACTTT.